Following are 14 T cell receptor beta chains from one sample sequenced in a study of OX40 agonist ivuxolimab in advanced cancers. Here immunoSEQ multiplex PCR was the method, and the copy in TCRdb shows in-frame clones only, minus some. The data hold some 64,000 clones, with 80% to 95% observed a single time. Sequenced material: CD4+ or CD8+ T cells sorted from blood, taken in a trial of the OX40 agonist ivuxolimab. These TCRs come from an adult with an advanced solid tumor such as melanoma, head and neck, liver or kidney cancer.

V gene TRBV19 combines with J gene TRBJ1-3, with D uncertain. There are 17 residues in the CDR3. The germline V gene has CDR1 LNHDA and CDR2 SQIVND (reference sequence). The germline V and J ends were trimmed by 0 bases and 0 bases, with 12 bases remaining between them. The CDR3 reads CASSIDGRRSSGNTIYF. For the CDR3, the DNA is TGTGCCAGTAGTATAGATGGACGACGGAGCTCTGGAAACACCATATATTTT.

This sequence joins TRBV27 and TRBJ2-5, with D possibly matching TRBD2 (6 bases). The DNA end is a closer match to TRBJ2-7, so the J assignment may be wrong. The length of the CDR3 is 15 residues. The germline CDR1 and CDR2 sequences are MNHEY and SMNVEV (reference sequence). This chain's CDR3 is CASSLDGGVGAEQYF. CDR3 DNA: TGTGCCAGCAGCTTGGACGGAGGGGTTGGCGCCGAGCAGTACTTC.

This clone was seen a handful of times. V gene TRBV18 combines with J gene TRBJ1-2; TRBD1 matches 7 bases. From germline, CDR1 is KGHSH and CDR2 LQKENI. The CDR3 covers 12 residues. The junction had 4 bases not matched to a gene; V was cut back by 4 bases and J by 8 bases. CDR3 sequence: CASSLDREGYTF. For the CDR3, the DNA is TGTGCCAGCTCACTCGACAGGGAGGGCTACACCTTC.

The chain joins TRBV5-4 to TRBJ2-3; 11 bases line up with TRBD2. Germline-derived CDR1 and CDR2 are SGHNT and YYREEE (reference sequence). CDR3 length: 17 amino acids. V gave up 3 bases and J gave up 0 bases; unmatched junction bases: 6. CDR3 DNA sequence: TGTGCCAGCAGCTCAAGATTAGCGGGAGGGAGCACAGATACGCAGTATTTT. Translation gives CASSSRLAGGSTDTQYF.

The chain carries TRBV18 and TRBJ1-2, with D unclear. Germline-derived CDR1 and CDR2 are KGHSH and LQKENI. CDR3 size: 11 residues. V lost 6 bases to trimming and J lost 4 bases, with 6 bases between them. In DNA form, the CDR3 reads TGTGCCAGCTCTCGCTCCTATGGCTACACCTTC. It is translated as CASSRSYGYTF.

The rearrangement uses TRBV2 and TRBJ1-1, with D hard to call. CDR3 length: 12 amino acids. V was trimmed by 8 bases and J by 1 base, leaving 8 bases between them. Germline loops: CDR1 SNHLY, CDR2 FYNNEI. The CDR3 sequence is CASLRENTEAFF. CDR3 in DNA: TGTGCCAGCTTGAGGGAGAACACTGAAGCTTTCTTT.

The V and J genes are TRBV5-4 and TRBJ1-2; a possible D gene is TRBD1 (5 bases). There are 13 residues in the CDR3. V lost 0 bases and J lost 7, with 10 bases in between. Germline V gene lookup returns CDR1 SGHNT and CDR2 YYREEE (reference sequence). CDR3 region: CASSLVGGGGYTF. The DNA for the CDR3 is TGTGCCAGCAGCTTGGTTGGGGGAGGTGGCTACACCTTC.

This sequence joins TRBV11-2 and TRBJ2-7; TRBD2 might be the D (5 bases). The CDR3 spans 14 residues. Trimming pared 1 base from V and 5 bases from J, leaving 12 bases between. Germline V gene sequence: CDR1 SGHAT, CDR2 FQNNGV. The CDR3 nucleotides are TGTGCCAGCAGCTTAGCCCTCTTCGGGAACGAGCAGTACTTC. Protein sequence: CASSLALFGNEQYF.

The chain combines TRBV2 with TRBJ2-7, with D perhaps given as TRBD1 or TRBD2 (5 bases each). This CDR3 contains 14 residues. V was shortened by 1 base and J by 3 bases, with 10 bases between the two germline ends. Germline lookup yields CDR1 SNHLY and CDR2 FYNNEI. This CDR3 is CASSEGGWGYEQYF. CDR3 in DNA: TGTGCCAGCAGTGAAGGGGGGTGGGGCTACGAGCAGTACTTC.

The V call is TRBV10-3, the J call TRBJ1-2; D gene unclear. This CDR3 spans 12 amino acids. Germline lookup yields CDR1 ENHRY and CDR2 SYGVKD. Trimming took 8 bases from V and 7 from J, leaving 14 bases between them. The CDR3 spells CAISAGVGGYTF. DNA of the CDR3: TGTGCCATCTCTGCAGGTGTAGGTGGCTACACCTTC.

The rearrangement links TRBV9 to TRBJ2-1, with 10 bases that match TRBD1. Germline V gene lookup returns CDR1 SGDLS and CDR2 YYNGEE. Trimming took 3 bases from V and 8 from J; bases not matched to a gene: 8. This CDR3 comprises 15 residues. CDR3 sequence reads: CASSDRDRGIYEQFF. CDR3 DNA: TGTGCCAGCAGCGACCGGGACAGGGGAATATATGAGCAGTTCTTC.

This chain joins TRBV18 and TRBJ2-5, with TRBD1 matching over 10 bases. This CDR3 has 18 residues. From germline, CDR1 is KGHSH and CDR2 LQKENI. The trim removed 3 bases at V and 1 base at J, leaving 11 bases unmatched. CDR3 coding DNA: TGTGCCAGCTCACCGAACGCCGGGACAGGGGCCTTCCAAGAGACCCAGTACTTC. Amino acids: CASSPNAGTGAFQETQYF. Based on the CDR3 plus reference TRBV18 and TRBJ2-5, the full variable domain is NAGVMQNPRHLVRRRGQEARLRCSPMKGHSHVYWYRQLPEEGLKFMVYLQKENIIDESGMPKERFSAEFPKEGPSILRIQQVVRGDSAAYFCASSPNAGTGAFQETQYFGPGTRLLVL.

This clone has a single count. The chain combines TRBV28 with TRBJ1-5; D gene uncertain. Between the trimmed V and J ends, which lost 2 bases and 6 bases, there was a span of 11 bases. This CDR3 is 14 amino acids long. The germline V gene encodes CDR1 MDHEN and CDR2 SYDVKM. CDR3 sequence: CASSLEQDFQPQHF. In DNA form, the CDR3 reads TGTGCCAGCAGTTTAGAGCAGGACTTTCAGCCCCAGCATTTT.

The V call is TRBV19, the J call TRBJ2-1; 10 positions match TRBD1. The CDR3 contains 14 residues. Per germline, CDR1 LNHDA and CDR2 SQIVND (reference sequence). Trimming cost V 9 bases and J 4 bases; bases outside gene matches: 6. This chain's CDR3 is CASRGQGSYNEQFF. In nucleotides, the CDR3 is TGTGCCAGCCGGGGACAGGGGTCATACAATGAGCAGTTCTTC.